Included here is one T cell receptor beta chain sequence, with context. Use of 60 Vbeta and 13 Jbeta primers characterized the PCR. Generated by immunoSEQ multiplex PCR, the TCRdb table keeps only in-frame clones and is missing some. This table has 180,000 or so clones, around 80% appearing once. The sample is drawn from a study of cytomegalovirus exposure and HLA in healthy donors. This CDR3 is built from 13 residues. Germline V gene sequence: CDR1 WNHNN, CDR2 SYGVQD (reference sequence). V was pared by 2 bases and J by 8 bases, with 12 bases between. This clonotype was sampled from a woman aged 50 to 60 in good health and CMV-seropositive. The specimen was PBMCs. The genes are TRBV10-1 and TRBJ1-2, with no clear D. The CDR3 loop reads CASSEEADEGYTF. Here the CDR3 DNA reads TGCGCCAGCAGTGAGGAGGCCGACGAGGGCTACACCTTC.